This paragraph reports one TCR beta chain. The sample is drawn from a study of cytomegalovirus exposure and HLA in healthy donors. Germline CDR1 and CDR2: MNHNY and SVGAGI (reference sequence). The CDR3 is 14 residues long. J was trimmed by 6 bases and V by 6 bases; bases with no gene match: 9. PCR was performed using 60 Vbeta and 13 Jbeta primers. TCRdb's copy holds only in-frame clones and misses some; the assay was immunoSEQ multiplex PCR. The sample includes some 26,000 clones. The clonotype originates from a male donor in good health and CMV-seropositive. The gene calls are TRBV6-6 and TRBJ2-7; TRBD1 agrees at 9 bases. Sample: PBMCs. The CDR3 nucleotides are TGTGCCAGCAGGCGGGGACAGGGCCTCATCGAGCAGTACTTC. Encoded protein: CASRRGQGLIEQYF.